The T cell receptor (beta chain) described here comes from a study of regulatory T cells in long-lasting Graves disease. This clonotype was detected many times. Assembly of TCR beta libraries relied on iRepertoire HTBI primers together with Arm-PCR of CDR3 regions. TCRdb processed the multiplex PCR reads anew with MiXCR; each CDR3 protein has one entry. The sample yields 500,000 to 700,000 distinct CDR3 sequences, roughly 16% seen once. CDR1 is SNHLY and CDR2 is FYNNEI in the germline V gene. V lost 7 bases to trimming and J lost 2 bases, with 16 bases between them. This CDR3 is built from 15 residues. The sample's time point: newly diagnosed GD, antithyroid drugs for less than 3 months. PBMCs provided the RNA from which the TCR library was made. The data were also submitted as part of a second study, on T cells in Graves' hyperthyroidism and ophthalmopathy.

The chain employs TRBV2 and TRBJ2-3, with D maybe TRBD1 (6 bases). The TCR was taken from a woman aged 25 to 39 with Graves disease. This specimen consisted of peripheral blood mononuclear cells (PBMCs), obtained at new diagnosis, from a patient treated with antithyroid drugs. The DNA for the CDR3 is TGTGCCAGCACCAAGCAGGGGTTTTTCACAGATACGCAGTATTTT. Its protein is CASTKQGFFTDTQYF.